The clone carrying this TCR beta chain turned up a few times. As yet, its antigen is unknown. V lost 1 base to trimming and J lost 7 bases, with 11 bases between them. The CDR3 runs 13 residues. Per germline, CDR1 MGHRA and CDR2 YSYEKL. TCRdb ran MiXCR on the 5' RACE reads and lists one entry per CDR3 protein. This table holds roughly 450,000 distinct CDR3 sequences, 18% found once. The data stem from a study of T-cell memory formation after mild COVID-19. The study's findings and limits: Mainly in CM and EM were contracting CD4+ clones; CD8+ were in EMRA. Day 15 to 85 contracting clones showed balanced CD4/CD8; later expanders leaned CD4+.

This rearrangement joins TRBV4-1 to TRBJ2-7, with a possible D match to TRBD1 (5 bases). This TCR was sampled from an adult woman who had mild COVID-19 (a few samples of this study predate the infection). Cell type and time point are not known. The sample comprised PBMCs or a T cell subset sorted from them (not recorded which). CDR3 nucleotide sequence: TGCGCCAGCAGCCAAGGACAGACACCAGAGCAGTACTTC. Translation gives CASSQGQTPEQYF.